Listed below are T cell receptor beta chains from one sample, sequenced in a study of vaccination effects on CD4 cells after COVID-19. This table comes from immunoSEQ multiplex PCR, and its TCRdb copy is limited to in-frame clones, with some not included. The data show 75,000 to 100,000 clones, 77% seen once. These receptors' antigens are unknown. Here the sequenced sample was CD4+ T cells from PBMCs cultured with HCoV-OC43 spike peptides, taken after COVID-19 vaccination. These TCRs come from a human donor who received a COVID-19 vaccine. Each CDR3 is given with its conserved first and last residue. D genes are given only for firm matches. Where a row states a size, it is once, few, many or the class of an expanded clone; other rows omit it.

cdr3_aa,cdr3_nt,d_call,j_call,clone_size,v_call
CASSPDSRSGNTIYF,TGTGCCAGCAGCCCCGACAGCCGCTCTGGAAACACCATATATTTT,.,TRBJ1-3,.,TRBV7-9
CASRPRLDATELFF,TGTGCCAGCAGGCCGCGACTGGATGCAACGGAACTGTTTTTT,.,TRBJ1-4,.,TRBV6-5
CASSPGTGGGNEKLFF,TGTGCCAGCTCACCCGGAACAGGGGGCGGTAATGAAAAACTGTTTTTT,TRBD1,TRBJ1-4,.,TRBV18
CASSQVAGYGYTF,TGCGCCAGCAGCCAAGTGGCGGGGTATGGCTACACCTTC,.,TRBJ1-2,.,TRBV4-1
CASSLQDPNYGYTF,TGCGCCAGCAGCTTGCAGGACCCCAACTATGGCTACACCTTC,.,TRBJ1-2,.,TRBV5-1
CASSLARGGNTEAFF,TGTGCCAGCAGCTTAGCGAGGGGCGGGAACACTGAAGCTTTCTTT,.,TRBJ1-1,few,TRBV7-9
CATRATDSGSPLHF,TGTGCGACGAGGGCGACCGATTCAGGGTCACCCCTCCACTTT,.,TRBJ1-6,.,TRBV10-3
CASMAGSGAYNEKLFF,TGTGCCAGCATGGCGGGGTCTGGGGCCTATAATGAAAAACTGTTTTTT,.,TRBJ1-4,.,TRBV6-6
CASSSPTGINADTQYF,TGTGCCAGCAGCAGCCCGACAGGGATAAACGCAGATACGCAGTATTTT,TRBD1,TRBJ2-3,few,TRBV6-6
CASSLEGYGNTEAFF,TGCGCCAGCAGCTTGGAGGGTTACGGGAACACTGAAGCTTTCTTT,.,TRBJ1-1,once,TRBV5-1
CASSYSVGEPQHF,TGTGCCAGCAGTTACTCCGTCGGGGAGCCCCAGCATTTT,.,TRBJ1-5,.,TRBV6-5
CASSSPGQLRQPQHF,TGTGCCAGCAGTTCACCGGGACAATTAAGGCAGCCCCAGCATTTT,.,TRBJ1-5,.,TRBV28
CASSEQGLGEKLFF,TGTGCCAGCAGCGAGCAGGGGTTGGGGGAAAAACTGTTTTTT,.,TRBJ1-4,.,TRBV7-2
CASSLEGAKDTQYF,TGCGCCAGCAGCTTGGAGGGGGCGAAAGATACGCAGTATTTT,TRBD1,TRBJ2-3,.,TRBV5-1
CASSSFYSGGTGELFF,TGTGCCAGTAGTTCCTTTTACTCCGGGGGCACCGGGGAGCTGTTTTTT,.,TRBJ2-2,.,TRBV19
CSVVPTAAQYF,TGCAGCGTTGTTCCCACGGCGGCGCAGTATTTT,.,TRBJ2-3,few,TRBV29-1
CAWRETGLRTQYF,TGTGCCTGGAGGGAGACAGGTTTGAGGACCCAGTACTTC,.,TRBJ2-5,.,TRBV30
CASSLGVAEKLFF,TGCGCCAGCAGCTTGGGGGTCGCTGAAAAACTGTTTTTT,.,TRBJ1-4,.,TRBV5-1
CASRQVRLDRGQVRNYGYTF,TGTGCCAGCAGGCAAGTGCGCCTTGACCGCGGACAGGTCAGAAACTATGGCTACACCTTC,TRBD1,TRBJ1-2,.,TRBV5-5
CASRGGDTGSSQYF,TGTGCCAGTAGGGGGGGAGACACCGGGTCGTCCCAGTACTTC,.,TRBJ2-5,.,TRBV19
CASSLGGTGRAGELFF,TGTGCCAGCAGCTTAGGCGGGACAGGGAGGGCCGGGGAGCTGTTTTTT,TRBD1,TRBJ2-2,.,TRBV7-8
CASSAGASVGTDTQYF,TGTGCCAGCAGCGCTGGTGCCTCGGTGGGCACAGATACGCAGTATTTT,.,TRBJ2-3,once,TRBV9
CASGGGGVQPQHF,TGTGCTAGTGGCGGGGGGGGTGTCCAGCCCCAGCATTTT,.,TRBJ1-5,.,TRBV12-5
CASRQVPSNQPQHF,TGTGCCAGCCGACAGGTCCCAAGCAATCAGCCCCAGCATTTT,.,TRBJ1-5,.,TRBV28
CATSAGETQYF,TGTGCCACCAGTGCCGGGGAGACCCAGTACTTC,.,TRBJ2-5,.,TRBV24-1
CASIRQGATEAFF,TGTGCCAGCATAAGGCAGGGGGCCACTGAAGCTTTCTTT,TRBD1,TRBJ1-1,.,TRBV25-1
CASSQATMGRETQYF,TGCGCCAGCAGCCAAGCTACGATGGGTCGCGAGACCCAGTACTTC,.,TRBJ2-5,.,TRBV4-1
CASSIHTYNEQFF,TGTGCCAGTAGTATACACACGTACAATGAGCAGTTCTTC,.,TRBJ2-1,.,TRBV19
CASSYRLGQGADYGYTF,TGCGCCAGCAGCTACCGCCTGGGACAGGGGGCCGACTATGGCTACACCTTC,TRBD1,TRBJ1-2,.,TRBV5-1
CASSDWDVGNQPQHF,TGTGCCAGCAGTGATTGGGACGTCGGCAATCAGCCCCAGCATTTT,.,TRBJ1-5,.,TRBV2
CASSQDFWGNTIYF,TGTGCCAGCAGCCAAGATTTCTGGGGAAACACCATATATTTT,.,TRBJ1-3,once,TRBV3-1/TRBV3-2
CASSPTSGRYNSPLHF,TGCGCCAGCAGCCCTACCTCGGGACGGTATAATTCACCCCTCCACTTT,.,TRBJ1-6,.,TRBV5-1
CASSKDGGPSTDTQYF,TGTGCCAGCAGCAAAGATGGGGGACCGTCCACAGATACGCAGTATTTT,.,TRBJ2-3,few,TRBV21-1
CASSPEYSNQPQHF,TGTGCCAGCAGCCCGGAGTATAGCAATCAGCCCCAGCATTTT,.,TRBJ1-5,.,TRBV7-2
CASSLVTGNTIYF,TGTGCCAGCAGCTTAGTTACGGGAAACACCATATATTTT,.,TRBJ1-3,.,TRBV7-2
CASSLAGGPAGELFF,TGTGCCAGCAGCTTAGCGGGAGGGCCCGCCGGGGAGCTGTTTTTT,TRBD2,TRBJ2-2,.,TRBV7-2
CASSEARGGANQPQHF,TGTGCCAGCAGTGAAGCACGCGGGGGCGCAAATCAGCCCCAGCATTTT,.,TRBJ1-5,.,TRBV2
CSQLTAGTQYF,TGCAGTCAACTTACGGCAGGGACCCAGTACTTC,.,TRBJ2-5,.,TRBV20-1
CATRRWNSPLHF,TGTGCCACCCGTCGGTGGAATTCACCCCTCCACTTT,.,TRBJ1-6,.,TRBV6-6
CASSLGAGAYNEQFF,TGTGCCAGCAGCTTAGGAGCGGGGGCCTACAATGAGCAGTTCTTC,TRBD2,TRBJ2-1,once,TRBV7-2
CASSVSGGATHTQYF,TGTGCCAGCAGTGTAAGCGGGGGGGCCACTCATACGCAGTATTTT,TRBD2,TRBJ2-3,.,TRBV6-4
CASSLLAGGPREQFF,TGTGCCAGCAGCCTACTAGCGGGGGGGCCGCGTGAGCAGTTCTTC,TRBD2,TRBJ2-1,.,TRBV3-1/TRBV3-2
CASSPLKRGAPSTDTQYF,TGTGCCAGCAGCCCCCTCAAGCGGGGGGCCCCTAGCACAGATACGCAGTATTTT,TRBD2,TRBJ2-3,.,TRBV9
CAIHYSRIDSNQPQHF,TGTGCCATTCACTACTCAAGGATCGATAGCAATCAGCCCCAGCATTTT,.,TRBJ1-5,.,TRBV19
CASGGVTGELFF,TGTGCTAGTGGTGGCGTGACCGGGGAGCTGTTTTTT,.,TRBJ2-2,.,TRBV12-5
CASSLQGYYGYTF,TGTGCCAGCAGTCTTCAGGGCTACTATGGCTACACCTTC,.,TRBJ1-2,.,TRBV28
CASSPLDGHYNEQFF,TGTGCCAGCAGTCCACTGGACGGGCACTACAATGAGCAGTTCTTC,.,TRBJ2-1,once,TRBV5-5
CATSAAGVTGELFF,TGTGCCACCAGTGCCGCAGGGGTCACCGGGGAGCTGTTTTTT,.,TRBJ2-2,.,TRBV24-1
CASSQGTSGAEQFF,TGCGCCAGCAGCCAAGGGACTAGCGGGGCTGAGCAGTTCTTC,TRBD2,TRBJ2-1,.,TRBV5-1
CASSQDLSRNTEAFF,TGCGCCAGCAGCCAAGATCTTTCGAGGAACACTGAAGCTTTCTTT,.,TRBJ1-1,.,TRBV4-3
CASRASGNQPQHF,TGTGCCAGCAGAGCGAGTGGGAATCAGCCCCAGCATTTT,.,TRBJ1-5,.,TRBV6-5
CASSPDRWVAGNTIYF,TGTGCCAGCAGCCCCGACCGATGGGTCGCCGGAAACACCATATATTTT,.,TRBJ1-3,.,TRBV7-2